This TCR beta chain was found in a study of T cell changes during pregnancy in multiple sclerosis. Germline V lookup: CDR1 SGDLS, CDR2 YYNGEE. V lost 0 bases to trimming and J lost 3 bases; unmatched junction nucleotides: 14. This CDR3 spans 19 amino acids. This clone has more than one count but fewer than ten. Profiled with immunoSEQ multiplex PCR; TCRdb holds only in-frame clones, not every one. The table includes 65,000 to 90,000 clones, about nine tenths detected once. The TCR sequence derives from a female donor in good health, serving as a control in a pregnancy study. Some clones in this sample may be carry-over from other donors' samples. The chain employs TRBV9 and TRBJ2-5; 10 nucleotides match TRBD2. The sequenced sample was PBMCs, obtained in the first trimester of pregnancy. In DNA, the CDR3 is TGTGCCAGCAGCGTAGCTCCTAGCGGGAGTTTTGGGAGTGAAGAGACCCAGTACTTC. This codes for CASSVAPSGSFGSEETQYF.